Listed here are 27 T cell receptor beta chains from one sample, sequenced in a study of blood T cells in healthy people across ages. A second roughly 7 to 11 cycle PCR used barcoded and J-beta primers. TCRdb ran MiXCR on the 5' RACE reads and lists one entry per CDR3 protein. The repertoire has some 860,000 distinct CDR3 sequences, roughly three fifths of them found once; the top ten carry roughly 25%. Sequences were obtained from blood. The source of these receptors is a middle-aged man in good health.

The chain links TRBV20-1 to TRBJ1-6; 7 positions agree with TRBD1. Germline loops: CDR1 DFQATT, CDR2 SNEGSKA (reference sequence). The CDR3 is 15 amino acids. Germline trimming cut 8 bases from V and 4 bases from J; bases unmatched to any gene: 11. The DNA of the CDR3 is TGCAGTACACCTTCGGGACAGACTTATAATTCACCCCTCCACTTT. Residues: CSTPSGQTYNSPLHF.

This clonotype was found once. J is TRBJ1-2 and V is TRBV7-2, with no clear D. Trimming stripped 8 bases from V and 4 bases from J, with 26 bases between. Germline loops: CDR1 SGHTA, CDR2 FQGNSA. The CDR3 loop spans 17 amino acids. The CDR3, as DNA: TGTGCCAGCGCCATGACACCATCAACCGGGGAGGGCTATGGCTACACCTTC. Translating gives CASAMTPSTGEGYGYTF.

The rearrangement joins TRBV12-3 or TRBV12-4 to TRBJ2-1; 13 nucleotides match TRBD2. Trimming took 5 bases from V and 9 from J; bases not matched to a gene: 10. This CDR3 contains 16 residues. This CDR3 reads CASSRGLAGVLSEQFF. The CDR3 DNA follows: TGTGCCAGCAGTCGTGGACTAGCGGGAGTTTTAAGTGAGCAGTTCTTC.

This clonotype has a handful of counts. The chain couples TRBV4-3 to TRBJ2-5, with D possibly matching TRBD1 (6 bases). The DNA end lines up better with TRBJ2-7; the J call may be wrong. The CDR3 is 16 amino acids. Germline V gene data show CDR1 as LGHNA and CDR2 as YSLEER. CDR3 DNA: TGCGCCAGCAGCCAAGATAGGGCAGGGGTGGACTACGAGCAGTACTTC. The encoded protein is CASSQDRAGVDYEQYF.

This rearrangement joins TRBV9 to TRBJ2-1; D gene unclear. The germline gives CDR1 SGDLS, CDR2 YYNGEE. The CDR3 covers 16 residues. V dropped 0 bases and J dropped 5 bases, with 15 bases sitting between them. In DNA form, the CDR3 reads TGTGCCAGCAGCGTAGTCGGGCTCATGGGGAACAATGAGCAGTTCTTC. Translated: CASSVVGLMGNNEQFF.

The genes are TRBV29-1 and TRBJ2-1, with 9 bases fitting TRBD2. CDR1 is SQVTM and CDR2 is ANQGSEA in the germline V gene. V was clipped by 8 bases and J by 1 base; unmatched bases: 6. This CDR3 region has 14 residues. The CDR3 DNA reads TGCAGCCAAGGGACTAGCAAGTCCTACAATGAGCAGTTCTTC. It specifies CSQGTSKSYNEQFF.

The rearrangement links TRBV20-1 to TRBJ1-2; a weak D match, TRBD1 (5 bases). Trimming left V 5 bases short and J 3 bases short, with 13 bases between. Germline loops: CDR1 DFQATT, CDR2 SNEGSKA (reference sequence). The CDR3 length is 13 residues. The CDR3 reads CSALSQGDYGYTF. In DNA, the CDR3 is TGCAGTGCTCTGTCGCAGGGAGACTATGGCTACACCTTC.

The chain couples TRBV27 to TRBJ1-4, with D uncertain. Germline assignment: CDR1 MNHEY and CDR2 SMNVEV (reference sequence). This CDR3 is built from 15 residues. Trimming cost V 6 bases and J 2 bases, with 13 bases left between them. CDR3 amino acids: CASSQGGRTNEKLFF. The CDR3 DNA sequence: TGTGCCAGCAGCCAAGGTGGGCGTACTAATGAAAAACTGTTTTTT. Together with reference TRBV27 and TRBJ1-4, the CDR3 gives the full variable domain: EAQVTQNPRYLITVTGKKLTVTCSQNMNHEYMSWYRQDPGLGLRQIYYSMNVEVTDKGDVPEGYKVSRKEKRNFPLILESPSPNQTSLYFCASSQGGRTNEKLFFGSGTQLSVL.

J is TRBJ2-3 and V is TRBV10-3, with D possibly being TRBD2 (5 bases). CDR3 size: 13 residues. V dropped 10 bases and J dropped 5 bases, with 16 bases sitting between them. The germline V gene encodes CDR1 ENHRY and CDR2 SYGVKD. The CDR3 spells CATKLDSVDTQYF. The CDR3 region has the DNA TGTGCCACCAAGTTGGATAGCGTAGATACGCAGTATTTT.

The rearrangement links TRBV6-1 to TRBJ1-2; 7 bases are shared with TRBD1. V gave up 10 bases and J gave up 0 bases; unmatched junction bases: 20. Per the germline V gene, CDR1 is MNHNS and CDR2 is SASEGT. CDR3 length: 18 amino acids. CDR3 sequence (DNA): TGTGCCACCTATAGCCCCGGAACAGGGGAAAAAGCTAACTATGGCTACACCTTC. It specifies CATYSPGTGEKANYGYTF.

This clonotype showed up many times. The genes are TRBV7-9 and TRBJ2-5, with a tentative D call TRBD2 (5 bases). The ends were cut back, 5 bases at V and 2 bases at J, with 9 bases in the middle. The germline CDR1 and CDR2 sequences are SEHNR and FQNEAQ (reference sequence). There are 13 residues in the CDR3. DNA of the CDR3: TGTGCCAGCAGCGACCGGGGACAAGAGACCCAGTACTTC. Its protein is CASSDRGQETQYF.

This rearrangement joins TRBV15 to TRBJ2-7, with a tentative D call TRBD1 (6 bases). Trimming pared 7 bases from V and 3 bases from J, leaving 16 bases between. This CDR3 has 14 residues. Per the germline V gene, CDR1 is LNHNV and CDR2 is YYDKDF (reference sequence). For the CDR3, the DNA is TGTGCCACCACTATCGGGACACGAGACTACGAGCAGTACTTC. Translating gives CATTIGTRDYEQYF. Supplemented by reference TRBV15 and TRBJ2-7, the full variable domain reads DAMVIQNPRYQVTQFGKPVTLSCSQTLNHNVMYWYQQKSSQAPKLLFHYYDKDFNNEADTPDNFQSRRPNTSFCFLDIRSPGLGDTAMYLCATTIGTRDYEQYFGPGTRLTVT.

The chain combines TRBV20-1 with TRBJ2-1; 8 bases align to TRBD1. V shed 4 bases, J shed 2 bases, and the junction held 7 bases outside the gene matches. CDR3 size: 15 residues. Germline V gene lookup returns CDR1 DFQATT and CDR2 SNEGSKA (reference sequence). In DNA form, the CDR3 reads TGCAGTGCTATCTCCGGGACAGGAACCTACAATGAGCAGTTCTTC. Translated: CSAISGTGTYNEQFF.

In DNA form, the CDR3 reads TGTGCCAGCAGCCTCCCATCGAGCCGGGAGTGGAGGGAGACCCAGTACTTC. This gives the protein CASSLPSSREWRETQYF. J is TRBJ2-5 and V is TRBV7-9; perhaps TRBD2 as D (6 bases). Germline lookup yields CDR1 SEHNR and CDR2 FQNEAQ (reference sequence). Trimming removed 5 bases at V and 5 bases at J, with 24 bases between. The CDR3 is made up of 17 amino acids.

The V gene is TRBV20-1, the J gene TRBJ2-1; TRBD2 aligns across 10 bases. CDR3 size: 15 residues. V was clipped by 0 bases and J by 7 bases; unmatched bases: 6. The V gene's germline CDR1 is DFQATT and CDR2 SNEGSKA (reference sequence). The CDR3 DNA reads TGCAGTGCTAGAGATAAGAGCGGGAGGGAAAATGAGCAGTTCTTC. Translating it yields CSARDKSGRENEQFF.

This sequence joins TRBV10-3 and TRBJ2-1; 8 bases match TRBD1. This CDR3 spans 15 amino acids. Germline assignment: CDR1 ENHRY and CDR2 SYGVKD. V trimming: 10 bases; J trimming: 9 bases; junction bases outside the gene matches: 17. The CDR3 DNA reads TGTGCCACCCTTATATCCCGGGACAGGTCTTTTGAGCAGTTCTTC. As protein: CATLISRDRSFEQFF.

The genes are TRBV20-1 and TRBJ2-5, with D uncertain. The CDR3 runs to 11 residues. V lost 3 bases and J lost 5, with 7 bases in between. Germline CDR1 DFQATT, CDR2 SNEGSKA (reference sequence). CDR3 protein: CSASSSETQYF. CDR3 coding DNA: TGCAGTGCTAGTTCTTCGGAGACCCAGTACTTC.

The genes are TRBV24-1 and TRBJ2-5; the match to TRBD2 covers 9 bases. Germline V CDR1 and CDR2: KGHDR, SFDVKD. The CDR3 runs to 12 residues. V trimming: 5 bases; J trimming: 8 bases; junction bases outside the gene matches: 2. The CDR3 region is CATSASGDTQYF. In DNA, the CDR3 is TGTGCCACCAGTGCTAGCGGGGACACCCAGTACTTC.

The V call is TRBV20-1, the J call TRBJ1-4; D is ambiguous. Trimming shortened V by 1 base and J by 3 bases, and 6 bases separated the two germline ends. Germline values: CDR1 DFQATT, CDR2 SNEGSKA (reference sequence). CDR3 length: 13 amino acids. The CDR3 sequence is CSARGPANEKLFF. The CDR3 region has the DNA TGCAGTGCTAGAGGGCCGGCTAATGAAAAACTGTTTTTT.

The genes are TRBV20-1 and TRBJ2-5; 9 bases agree with TRBD2. CDR1 is DFQATT, CDR2 SNEGSKA, per germline (reference sequence). V trimming: 5 bases; J trimming: 11 bases; junction bases outside the gene matches: 15. The CDR3 contains 14 residues. CDR3 nucleotide sequence: TGCAGTGCTCCCCGTAGCGGGAGTGCGAATGAGCAGTACTTC. Protein sequence: CSAPRSGSANEQYF.

The chain employs TRBV6-5 and TRBJ2-4; perhaps TRBD2 as D (6 bases). Deletions cut 0 bases from V and 0 bases from J, with 18 bases between. The length of the CDR3 is 19 residues. Looked up from germline, CDR1 is MNHEY and CDR2 is SVGAGI. CDR3 residues: CASSYSRKSQGLAKNIQYF. CDR3 bases: TGTGCCAGCAGTTACTCGAGGAAGTCCCAGGGACTAGCCAAAAACATTCAGTACTTC.

This clonotype has a count of ten or more. This chain joins TRBV7-2 and TRBJ2-1; D could derive from TRBD1 or TRBD2 (5 bases each). V lost 6 bases and J 1 base, leaving 16 bases between the germline ends. Germline V gene lookup returns CDR1 SGHTA and CDR2 FQGNSA. This CDR3 is built from 16 residues. The CDR3 spells CASSLRRGASYNEQFF. CDR3 sequence (DNA): TGTGCCAGCAGTCTAAGGAGAGGGGCGTCCTACAATGAGCAGTTCTTC. The variable domain in full, with the rest retrieved from reference TRBV7-2 and TRBJ2-1, is GAGVSQSPSNKVTEKGKDVELRCDPISGHTALYWYRQSLGQGLEFLIYFQGNSAPDKSGLPSDRFSAERTGGSVSTLTIQRTQQEDSAVYLCASSLRRGASYNEQFFGPGTRLTVL.

The chain combines TRBV5-1 with TRBJ1-6; D might be TRBD1 (5 bases). The CDR3 extends over 15 amino acids. V was clipped by 2 bases and J by 8 bases, with 14 bases between them. Looked up from germline, CDR1 is SGHRS and CDR2 is YFSETQ. In DNA, the CDR3 is TGCGCCAGCAGCTTCAGTGCCCAGGGTGATTCACCCCTCCACTTT. As protein: CASSFSAQGDSPLHF.

This clonotype was seen once. CDR3 region: CAAGTRTNEQYF. Here the CDR3 DNA reads TGTGCCGCCGGGACAAGGACGAACGAGCAGTACTTC. V and J are TRBV6-1 and TRBJ2-7; a possible D gene is TRBD1 (6 bases). This CDR3 has 12 residues. V was trimmed by 11 bases and J by 5 bases, leaving 16 bases between them. Germline assignment: CDR1 MNHNS and CDR2 SASEGT.

V usage is TRBV20-1 and J usage is TRBJ1-2; 7 bases fit TRBD1. V shed 3 bases and J 8 bases; nucleotides not matched to a gene: 12. CDR1 and CDR2 (germline): DFQATT, SNEGSKA (reference sequence). This CDR3 is 14 amino acids long. In DNA, the CDR3 is TGCAGTGCTAGGGCAACAGGGGTTGTTTACGGCTACACCTTC. Translation: CSARATGVVYGYTF.

This clonotype was seen more than once but under ten times. V is TRBV7-6 and J is TRBJ1-2, with a possible D match to TRBD1 (5 bases). The length of the CDR3 is 13 residues. V gave up 5 bases and J gave up 13 bases, with 20 bases separating them. Germline V gene lookup returns CDR1 SGHVS and CDR2 FNYEAQ. The DNA of the CDR3 is TGTGCCAGCAGCGTAGAGGGACTTACGCCCAGCACCTTC. Translation gives CASSVEGLTPSTF.

J is TRBJ2-3 and V is TRBV3-1; no definite D call. Trimming stripped 0 bases from V and 11 bases from J, with 9 bases between. The CDR3 runs to 12 residues. CDR1 is LGHDT, CDR2 YNNKEL, per germline (reference sequence). The CDR3 DNA follows: TGTGCCAGCAGCCAAGATACTACGGGGCAGTATTTT. Translated: CASSQDTTGQYF.